The clone carrying this T cell receptor beta chain was observed at least ten times. Its cognate antigen is unknown. Quantitative barcoded 5'-RACE was used to prepare TCR beta libraries. In TCRdb, the 5' RACE reads were re-called with MiXCR into one record per CDR3 protein. The sample shows 100,000 to 150,000 distinct CDR3 sequences, roughly 8.8% of them seen only once. These data are taken from a study of CD8 T cells in ankylosing spondylitis. Overall study results and limits: Several of the motif variants were reported before in synovial fluid and blood from reactive arthritis. What appeared characteristic of ankylosing spondylitis blood was a TCR beta motif of eight highly homologous variants.

The source material was blood, either unsorted or a sorted T cell fraction (not recorded which). The sequence was collected from a male donor with ankylosing spondylitis or in good health (not recorded which).

This chain's CDR3 is CSAGTSGNNEQFF. CDR3 in DNA: TGCAGTGCTGGGACTAGCGGAAACAATGAGCAGTTCTTC. This chain links TRBV20-1 with TRBJ2-1; TRBD2 agrees at 11 bases. This CDR3 is 13 amino acids long. Germline-derived CDR1 and CDR2 are DFQATT and SNEGSKA (reference sequence). Germline trimming cut 5 bases from V and 5 bases from J; bases unmatched to any gene: 2.